The 29 T cell receptor beta chains below were found in one sample sequenced in a study of sequential checkpoint blockade in melanoma. Libraries were prepared by immunoSEQ multiplex PCR; TCRdb keeps only in-frame clonotypes and omits some of them. The data hold 15,000 to 20,000 clones, with 74% observed a single time. The treatment is: randomized to nivolumab then ipilimumab (arm A) or the reverse (arm B). This material consisted of CD8+ T cells sorted from blood (inferred from file names), taken from a patient given nivolumab and ipilimumab in sequence. Every receptor here comes from a human donor with melanoma.

V usage is TRBV10-3 and J usage is TRBJ2-5; tentatively, D is TRBD1 (7 bases). The J call may not be correct, given that the DNA end is closer to TRBJ2-7. The germline gives CDR1 ENHRY, CDR2 SYGVKD. The CDR3 runs 14 residues. In DNA form, the CDR3 reads TGTGCCATCAGTGGGACGACAGGGAGGCACGAGCAGTACTTC. The encoded protein is CAISGTTGRHEQYF.

The chain couples TRBV27 to TRBJ2-3; D perhaps matches TRBD1 (5 bases). The V end lost 7 bases, the J end lost 1 base, and 18 bases lay between the germline ends. Germline V gene lookup returns CDR1 MNHEY and CDR2 SMNVEV (reference sequence). The CDR3 is 16 residues long. The CDR3, as DNA: TGTGCCAGCAAACATCCCACAGGCACCGGCACAGATACGCAGTATTTT. This codes for CASKHPTGTGTDTQYF.

This clone showed up just a few times. The chain carries TRBV27 and TRBJ2-7, with 7 bases identical to TRBD1. V lost 3 bases, J lost 3 bases, and 5 bases stayed unmatched. CDR3 length: 14 amino acids. Germline V gene sequence: CDR1 MNHEY, CDR2 SMNVEV (reference sequence). The CDR3 region has the DNA TGTGCCAGCAGTTTCGGGGACAGTGTCTACGAGCAGTACTTC. Its translation is CASSFGDSVYEQYF.

The chain carries TRBV6-4 and TRBJ2-2; 9 positions match TRBD1. Germline CDR1 and CDR2: MRHNA and SNTAGT. With 0 bases clipped from V and 3 bases from J, the junction kept 2 bases outside the gene matches. The CDR3 totals 16 residues. The CDR3 DNA sequence: TGTGCCAGCAGTGACTCCACAGGGGGCGACACCGGGGAGCTGTTTTTT. Translation gives CASSDSTGGDTGELFF.

This clone was seen a handful of times. The chain combines TRBV4-1 with TRBJ1-3; possibly TRBD1 for D (6 bases). Trimming stripped 0 bases from V and 4 bases from J, with 10 bases between. Germline values: CDR1 MGHRA, CDR2 YSYEKL. The CDR3 runs 15 residues. The CDR3 sequence: CASSQDRGAGNTIYF. CDR3 nucleotide sequence: TGCGCCAGCAGCCAAGATCGGGGGGCGGGAAACACCATATATTTT.

Points on this clone: The same CDR3 can be traced to other DNA sequences in this sample. The chain joins TRBV6-5 to TRBJ1-1; 7 bases match TRBD1. The CDR3 totals 15 residues. The junction had 3 bases not matched to a gene; V was cut back by 2 bases and J by 0 bases. Germline CDR1 MNHEY, CDR2 SVGAGI. This chain's CDR3 is CASSYRDSLNTEAFF. DNA for the CDR3: TGTGCCAGCAGTTACCGGGACAGCCTGAACACTGAAGCTTTCTTT.

J is TRBJ2-2 and V is TRBV5-6, with 7 bases lining up with TRBD1. Trimming cost V 4 bases and J 1 base; bases outside gene matches: 7. The CDR3 runs 16 residues. Per germline, CDR1 SGHDT and CDR2 YYEEEE. The DNA for the CDR3 is TGTGCCAGCAGCATTCCGACAGGGCGGAACACCGGGGAGCTGTTTTTT. Residues: CASSIPTGRNTGELFF.

This chain uses TRBV4-1 with TRBJ1-1; 7 positions match TRBD1. The germline V gene has CDR1 MGHRA and CDR2 YSYEKL. The CDR3 length is 15 residues. V shed 4 bases and J 4 bases; nucleotides not matched to a gene: 9. CDR3 DNA: TGCGCCAGCAGCCCCCCAAACAGGGGTCGCACTGAAGCTTTCTTT. Its protein product is CASSPPNRGRTEAFF.

The J gene is TRBJ2-7, the V gene TRBV5-1, with D uncertain. In germline, CDR1 is SGHRS, CDR2 YFSETQ. This CDR3 has 12 amino acids. Trimming stripped 4 bases from V and 4 bases from J, with 9 bases between. The CDR3 reads CASSATEYEQYF. As DNA, the CDR3 is TGCGCCAGCAGCGCAACAGAATACGAGCAGTACTTC.

This clone was seen a handful of times. CDR3 loop: CASSTSGGSDTQYF. CDR3 nucleotide sequence: TGTGCCAGCTCCACCAGCGGGGGGTCAGATACGCAGTATTTT. The rearrangement links TRBV6-4 to TRBJ2-3; 9 bases agree with TRBD2. The CDR3 is 14 residues long. Germline V CDR1 and CDR2: MRHNA, SNTAGT. The V gene end was trimmed by 8 bases and the J gene end by 4 bases; junction bases not matched to a gene: 7.

The V call is TRBV30, the J call TRBJ2-7; 9 bases agree with TRBD1. Trimming took 1 base from V and 2 from J; bases not matched to a gene: 3. The CDR3 runs to 14 residues. Germline V gene data show CDR1 as GTSNPN and CDR2 as SVGIG (reference sequence). This CDR3 is CAWSEGTGPYEQYF. The CDR3 DNA reads TGTGCCTGGAGTGAAGGGACAGGGCCCTACGAGCAGTACTTC.

This chain links TRBV5-6 with TRBJ1-6, with no clear D. Trimming shortened V by 4 bases and J by 9 bases, and 11 bases separated the two germline ends. Germline assignment: CDR1 SGHDT and CDR2 YYEEEE. The CDR3 totals 13 residues. The CDR3 here is CASSPLNGSPLHF. DNA of the CDR3: TGTGCCAGCAGCCCTCTCAACGGTTCACCCCTCCACTTT.

The rearrangement links TRBV14 to TRBJ2-3; the D gene is possibly TRBD1 (6 bases). With 3 bases removed from V and 6 bases from J, the gap between germline ends came to 7 bases. Germline CDR1 reads SGHDN; CDR2 reads FVKESK. The CDR3 spans 12 residues. CDR3 region: CASSQRGDTQYF. The CDR3 DNA follows: TGTGCCAGCAGCCAGAGGGGGGATACGCAGTATTTT. The entire variable domain, with the rest obtained from reference TRBV14 and TRBJ2-3, is as follows: EAGVTQFPSHSVIEKGQTVTLRCDPISGHDNLYWYRRVMGKEIKFLLHFVKESKQDESGMPNNRFLAERTGGTYSTLKVQPAELEDSGVYFCASSQRGDTQYFGPGTRLTVL.

There are a few counts of this clone. The chain uses TRBV4-2 and TRBJ2-2; 10 bases are shared with TRBD1. The V and J ends lost 0 bases and 6 bases, in that order; junction bases with no gene match: 4. The CDR3 is 16 amino acids. Germline assignment: CDR1 LGHNA and CDR2 YNFKEQ. CDR3 nucleotide sequence: TGTGCCAGCAGCCAAGATATGGGACAGGGGTCCGGGGAGCTGTTTTTT. This translates into CASSQDMGQGSGELFF.

By sample share, this clone is medium-sized. The genes are TRBV10-3 and TRBJ1-1; D not certain. The CDR3 consists of 14 residues. Trimming took 2 bases from V and 5 from J, leaving 12 bases between them. Germline V CDR1 and CDR2: ENHRY, SYGVKD. CDR3 nucleotide sequence: TGTGCCATCAGTGAGAGTTTCGGAGGGACTGAAGCTTTCTTT. This translates into CAISESFGGTEAFF.

In its sample, this clone was seen a few times. The chain has TRBV7-6 and TRBJ2-3; TRBD1 matches at 10 bases. The V segment lost 3 bases and the J segment 0 bases; nucleotides outside the gene matches: 9. Germline assignment: CDR1 SGHVS and CDR2 FNYEAQ. This CDR3 region has 18 residues. CDR3 amino acids: CASSLWGTGVSSTDTQYF. The DNA of the CDR3 is TGTGCCAGCAGCTTGTGGGGGACAGGGGTGTCTAGCACAGATACGCAGTATTTT.

J is TRBJ2-1 and V is TRBV6-5; no firm D call. V lost 6 bases to trimming and J lost 6 bases, with 12 bases between them. Per germline, CDR1 MNHEY and CDR2 SVGAGI. This CDR3 is built from 13 residues. In DNA form, the CDR3 reads TGTGCCAGCAGCCAACCTATTAGCAATGAGCAGTTCTTC. The encoded protein is CASSQPISNEQFF.

The chain employs TRBV27 and TRBJ2-1; 8 bases fit TRBD1. Losses at the gene ends were 6 bases for V and 10 bases for J; bases not matched to a gene: 11. There are 14 residues in the CDR3. Per germline, CDR1 MNHEY and CDR2 SMNVEV (reference sequence). The CDR3 is CASSRPGTGEEQFF. CDR3 nucleotide sequence: TGTGCCAGCAGCCGTCCCGGGACAGGAGAAGAGCAGTTCTTC.

In its sample, this clone was seen a few times. One junction end does not reproduce the germline sequence, and a read error may be involved. The chain has TRBV4-1 and TRBJ2-1, with TRBD2 identical over 15 bases. Germline lookup yields CDR1 MGHRA and CDR2 YSYEKL. This CDR3 is built from 16 residues. The CDR3 region has the DNA TGTGCCAGCAGCCCGGGACTAGCGGGGGGCCCCGATGAGCAGTTCTTC. This gives the protein CASSPGLAGGPDEQFF.

The chain combines TRBV9 with TRBJ2-1, with 10 nucleotides matching TRBD2. This CDR3 contains 15 residues. Germline CDR1 SGDLS, CDR2 YYNGEE. V lost 4 bases, J lost 6 bases, and 7 bases stayed unmatched. CDR3 loop: CASSRGTSALNEQFF. The CDR3 DNA sequence: TGTGCCAGCAGCCGCGGGACTAGCGCGCTCAATGAGCAGTTCTTC.

This clone has just a few counts. The genes are TRBV19 and TRBJ2-1, with 12 bases fitting TRBD1. Germline CDR1 and CDR2: LNHDA and SQIVND (reference sequence). Unmatched junction bases numbered 4, after V lost 8 bases and J lost 8 bases. The length of the CDR3 is 13 residues. DNA of the CDR3: TGTGCCAGTTCGGGGACAGGGGGCGATGAGCAGTTCTTC. It codes for CASSGTGGDEQFF. The whole variable domain, remainder taken from reference TRBV19 and TRBJ2-1, is DGGITQSPKYLFRKEGQNVTLSCEQNLNHDAMYWYRQDPGQGLRLIYYSQIVNDFQKGDIAEGYSVSREKKESFPLTVTSAQKNPTAFYLCASSGTGGDEQFFGPGTRLTVL.

The chain joins TRBV27 to TRBJ2-5, with D perhaps TRBD1 (5 bases). CDR3 length: 15 amino acids. V was clipped by 0 bases and J by 2 bases, with 10 bases between them. Germline V CDR1 and CDR2: MNHEY, SMNVEV (reference sequence). The chain's CDR3 is CASSLSGAIQETQYF. The CDR3, as DNA: TGTGCCAGCAGTTTATCAGGGGCAATACAAGAGACCCAGTACTTC.

V and J are TRBV27 and TRBJ2-3; 7 positions agree with TRBD1. The trim removed 3 bases at V and 3 bases at J, leaving 15 bases unmatched. Germline CDR1 is MNHEY and CDR2 is SMNVEV (reference sequence). CDR3 length: 18 residues. The CDR3 DNA sequence: TGTGCCAGCAGTTTTGGCCCCACAGGGGAGTTAGGGACAGATACGCAGTATTTT. Translated: CASSFGPTGELGTDTQYF.

The rearrangement uses TRBV27 and TRBJ1-1; D remains ambiguous. This CDR3 has 14 amino acids. The ends were cut back, 2 bases at V and 1 base at J, with 8 bases in the middle. CDR1 and CDR2 (germline): MNHEY, SMNVEV (reference sequence). This CDR3 is CASSLQSPNTEAFF. The DNA of the CDR3 is TGTGCCAGCAGTTTACAGTCCCCGAACACTGAAGCTTTCTTT.

CDR3 region: CATPRETQYF. CDR3 DNA sequence: TGTGCCACCCCCAGGGAGACCCAGTACTTC. The V gene is TRBV28, the J gene TRBJ2-5; D is ambiguous. The V end was cut by 10 bases, the J end by 5 bases, with 8 bases between. The CDR3 runs 10 residues. Germline V gives CDR1 MDHEN, CDR2 SYDVKM.

CDR3 DNA: TGTGCCAGCAGTGGTATACCGGGCACCGGGGAGCTGTTTTTT. This encodes CASSGIPGTGELFF. This rearrangement joins TRBV2 to TRBJ2-2; D is unclear. The CDR3 runs 14 residues. Germline V gene lookup returns CDR1 SNHLY and CDR2 FYNNEI. The V end lost 4 bases, the J end lost 4 bases, and 10 bases lay between the germline ends.

The chain links TRBV7-2 to TRBJ2-7; TRBD2 matches at 14 bases. J lost 3 bases, V lost 5 bases, and 3 bases had no gene match. This CDR3 region has 15 residues. The germline V gene has CDR1 SGHTA and CDR2 FQGNSA. The CDR3 loop is CASSAGTSGGYEQYF. CDR3 coding DNA: TGTGCCAGCAGCGCAGGGACTAGCGGGGGCTACGAGCAGTACTTC.

The chain couples TRBV6-5 to TRBJ2-1, with 9 bases identical to TRBD2. The CDR3 contains 14 residues. Per germline, CDR1 MNHEY and CDR2 SVGAGI. After removal of 1 base from V and 5 bases from J, the junction contained 0 bases not matched to a gene. The CDR3: CASSYLAGDNEQFF. The CDR3 coding sequence is TGTGCCAGCAGTTACTTAGCGGGAGACAATGAGCAGTTCTTC.

The genes are TRBV6-5 and TRBJ2-5, with D perhaps matching TRBD2 (6 bases). The better agreement between TRBJ2-7 and the DNA end casts doubt on the J call. The CDR3 has 15 residues. The germline CDR1 and CDR2 sequences are MNHEY and SVGAGI. In DNA form, the CDR3 reads TGTGCCAGCAGTTACGGGGGAGGAAGGGAATACGAGCAGTACTTC. It yields the protein CASSYGGGREYEQYF.